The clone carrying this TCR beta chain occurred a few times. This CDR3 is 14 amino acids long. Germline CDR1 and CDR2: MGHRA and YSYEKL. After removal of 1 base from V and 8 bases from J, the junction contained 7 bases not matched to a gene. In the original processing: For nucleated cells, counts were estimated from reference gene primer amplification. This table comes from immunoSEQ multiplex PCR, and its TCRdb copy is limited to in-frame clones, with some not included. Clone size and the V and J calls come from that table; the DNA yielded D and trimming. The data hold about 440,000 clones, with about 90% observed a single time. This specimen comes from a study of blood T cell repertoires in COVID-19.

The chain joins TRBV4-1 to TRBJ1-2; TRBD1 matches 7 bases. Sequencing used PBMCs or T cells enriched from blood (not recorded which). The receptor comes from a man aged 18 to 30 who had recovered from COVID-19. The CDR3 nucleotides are TGCGCCAGCAGCCAAGGTGTGGGACAGTCGGGCTACACCTTC. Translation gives CASSQGVGQSGYTF.